This T cell receptor beta chain was documented in a study of cytotoxic CD8 clonotypes in ibrutinib-treated CLL. Clones were sequenced by immunoSEQ multiplex PCR, and TCRdb holds only the in-frame ones, with some missing. This table holds approximately 50,000 clones, roughly 54% found once. The CDR3 is 17 residues long. Trimming shortened V by 0 bases and J by 0 bases, and 15 bases separated the two germline ends. Germline CDR1 is LNHDA and CDR2 is SQIVND (reference sequence). Sequencing used PBMCs, obtained at disease progression, from a patient treated with ibrutinib. This receptor was taken from a human donor with chronic lymphocytic leukemia. The genes are TRBV19 and TRBJ2-7; D may be TRBD1 or TRBD2 (6 bases each). The CDR3: CASSIDIGTGASYEQYF. CDR3 in DNA: TGTGCCAGTAGTATAGATATAGGGACGGGGGCCTCCTACGAGCAGTACTTC.